Listed below are T cell receptor beta chains from one sample, sequenced in a study of T cell repertoires in cytomegalovirus infection. TCRdb called the reads again in MiXCR, with one record for every CDR3 protein. The top ten hold roughly an eighth of the sample, which has 900,000 to 950,000 distinct CDR3 sequences, around 31% seen once. Antigens for these TCRs are unknown. The source was cultured CD8+ T cells from PBMCs, collected from culture after CMV antigen stimulation. These receptors were collected from a human donor in good health (CMV status not recorded). Some clones in this sample may be carry-over from other donors' samples. Both conserved end residues are part of each CDR3. The D gene is left open where the match is weak. Clone sizes are given selectively: once, few, many, or a class where the clone is expanded.

clone_size j_call v_call d_call cdr3_aa cdr3_nt
many TRBJ2-6 TRBV7-6 TRBD1 CASSPTGTGANVLTF TGTGCCAGCAGCCCGACAGGGACTGGGGCCAACGTCCTGACTTTC
NA TRBJ1-2 TRBV7-6 NA CALSNGNYGYTF TGTGCACTCTCTAACGGAAACTATGGCTACACCTTC
NA TRBJ1-1 TRBV7-8 NA CASSLLRQVAEAFF TGTGCCAGCAGCCTCCTAAGACAGGTTGCTGAAGCTTTCTTT
few TRBJ1-5 TRBV2 TRBD1 CASTRTGLSNQPQHF TGTGCCAGCACCCGGACAGGATTAAGCAATCAGCCCCAGCATTTT
few TRBJ1-1 TRBV12-3/TRBV12-4 NA CASSATGRGTEAFF TGTGCCAGCAGCGCAACAGGGAGGGGGACTGAAGCTTTCTTT
NA TRBJ2-5 TRBV7-6 TRBD2 CASSLSLAGDETQYF TGTGCCAGCAGCTTAAGTCTAGCGGGGGATGAGACCCAGTACTTC
many TRBJ2-5 TRBV7-8 TRBD1 CASSFGQGFGETQYF TGTGCCAGCAGCTTCGGACAGGGGTTTGGGGAGACCCAGTACTTC
few TRBJ2-5 TRBV6-1 TRBD2 CASSEVASGLQETQYF TGTGCCAGCAGTGAAGTAGCTAGCGGACTCCAAGAGACCCAGTACTTC
NA TRBJ2-2 TRBV6-6 TRBD2 CASREGLAGLAGELFF TGTGCCAGCAGAGAAGGACTAGCGGGGTTGGCCGGGGAGCTGTTTTTT
few TRBJ2-1 TRBV7-2 TRBD2 CASSLEPSGGYNEQFF TGTGCCAGCAGCTTAGAACCTAGCGGGGGGTACAATGAGCAGTTCTTC
NA TRBJ2-4 TRBV7-9 NA CASSPSTGVAKNIQYF TGTGCCAGCAGCCCGTCGACAGGCGTAGCCAAAAACATTCAGTACTTC
few TRBJ2-2 TRBV6-1 NA CASTAYTGELFF TGTGCCAGCACCGCCTACACCGGGGAGCTGTTTTTT
NA TRBJ1-5 TRBV2 NA CASSELSGTGSNQPQHF TGTGCCAGCAGTGAACTTTCAGGGACGGGAAGCAATCAGCCCCAGCATTTT
NA TRBJ2-2 TRBV7-9 NA CAGGGGDTGELFF TGTGCCGGCGGAGGTGGAGACACCGGGGAGCTGTTTTTT
many TRBJ2-2 TRBV7-8 NA CASSLFVANTGELFF TGTGCCAGCAGCTTATTTGTAGCGAACACCGGGGAGCTGTTTTTT
NA TRBJ1-1 TRBV2 NA CAALQGVDTEAFF TGTGCCGCTCTACAGGGCGTGGACACTGAAGCTTTCTTT
NA TRBJ1-2 TRBV27 NA CASTFNYREANYGYTF TGTGCCAGCACCTTTAACTACAGGGAAGCTAACTATGGCTACACCTTC
once TRBJ1-5 TRBV12-3/TRBV12-4 NA CASSSPSLDQPQHF TGTGCCAGCAGTTCCCCCTCACTTGATCAGCCCCAGCATTTT
few TRBJ2-7 TRBV7-6 NA CASSDGTGTYEQYF TGTGCCAGCAGCGACGGGACGGGTACCTACGAGCAGTACTTC
NA TRBJ2-2 TRBV6-5 NA CASSYGWTATGELFF TGTGCCAGCAGTTACGGGTGGACAGCCACCGGGGAGCTGTTTTTT
many TRBJ2-2 TRBV7-8 TRBD2 CASSSFGGANTGELFF TGTGCCAGCAGCTCCTTCGGGGGGGCGAACACCGGGGAGCTGTTTTTT
few TRBJ2-3 TRBV27 TRBD2 CASKGGGAWGTQYF TGTGCCAGCAAAGGCGGGGGGGCATGGGGAACGCAGTATTTT